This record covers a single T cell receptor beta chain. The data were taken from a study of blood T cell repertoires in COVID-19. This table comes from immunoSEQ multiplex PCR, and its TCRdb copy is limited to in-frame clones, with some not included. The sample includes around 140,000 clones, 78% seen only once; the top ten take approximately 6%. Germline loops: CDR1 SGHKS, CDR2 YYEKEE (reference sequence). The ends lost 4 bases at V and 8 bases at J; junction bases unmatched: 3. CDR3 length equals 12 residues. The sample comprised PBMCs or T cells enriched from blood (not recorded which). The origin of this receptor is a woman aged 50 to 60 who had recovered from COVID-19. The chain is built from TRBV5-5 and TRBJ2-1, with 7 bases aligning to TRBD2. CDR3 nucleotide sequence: TGTGCCAGCAGCCAAGCGGGGCATGAGCAGTTCTTC. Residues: CASSQAGHEQFF. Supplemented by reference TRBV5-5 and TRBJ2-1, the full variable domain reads DAGVTQSPTHLIKTRGQQVTLRCSPISGHKSVSWYQQVLGQGPQFIFQYYEKEERGRGNFPDRFSARQFPNYSSELNVNALLLGDSALYLCASSQAGHEQFFGPGTRLTVL.